The rows below give T cell receptor beta chains drawn from one sample of a study of CD8 T cells in ankylosing spondylitis. From the 5' RACE reads, TCRdb called clonotypes with MiXCR, one entry per CDR3 protein. The table shows some 250,000 distinct CDR3 sequences, with approximately 24% occurring only once. Sequencing was carried out using blood, either unsorted or a sorted T cell fraction (not recorded which). All receptors come from a male donor with ankylosing spondylitis or in good health (not recorded which). The CDR3 runs from the conserved cysteine through the conserved F or W. D genes are given only for firm matches. Not all rows give a size; the values are once, few, many and, for expanded clones, a class.

NA | TRBJ1-3 | many | TRBV5-1 | TGCGCCAGCAGAAGTTACTCTGGAAACACCATATATTTT | CASRSYSGNTIYF
NA | TRBJ2-3 | many | TRBV20-1 | TGCAGCGCCGGGACATTGAACACAGATACGCAGTATTTT | CSAGTLNTDTQYF
NA | TRBJ2-7 | NA | TRBV28 | TGTGCCAGCAGTTTTGATCAGGTTTCCTACGAGCAGTACTTC | CASSFDQVSYEQYF
TRBD2 | TRBJ2-7 | NA | TRBV20-1 | TGCAGTGCTAGAGCGCTAGCGGGGGGGCTTGAGCAGTACTTC | CSARALAGGLEQYF
TRBD2 | TRBJ2-5 | NA | TRBV20-1 | TGCAGTGCAAGGGGTCCGGGGGAGGGCCAGTACTTC | CSARGPGEGQYF
TRBD2 | TRBJ2-3 | NA | TRBV7-9 | TGTGCCAGCAGCTCCGAACTAGCGGAAATCACAGATACGCAGTATTTT | CASSSELAEITDTQYF
TRBD1 | TRBJ2-7 | NA | TRBV20-1 | TGCAGTGCCGGAGCACTAGGGGGCCCGTACGAGCAGTACTTC | CSAGALGGPYEQYF
NA | TRBJ1-2 | many | TRBV24-1 | TGTGCCACCAGTGATTTGTGGTATGGCTACACCTTC | CATSDLWYGYTF
NA | TRBJ1-1 | many | TRBV7-9 | TGTGCCAGCAGCTTCGAGGGGCGGGTGAACACTGAAGCTTTCTTT | CASSFEGRVNTEAFF
NA | TRBJ2-1 | few | TRBV29-1 | TGCAGCGTTGAAGATCGGGGGAATGAGCAGTTCTTC | CSVEDRGNEQFF
NA | TRBJ2-5 | few | TRBV6-6 | TGTGCCAGCAGGTGGACGAAGGAGACCCAGTACTTC | CASRWTKETQYF
NA | TRBJ2-2 | NA | TRBV3-1 | TGTGCCAGCAGCCGCCCAGTCACCGGGGAGCTGTTTTTT | CASSRPVTGELFF
NA | TRBJ2-3 | NA | TRBV10-1 | TGCGCCAGCAGTGAGTCGGGCCGAGATACGCAGTATTTT | CASSESGRDTQYF
NA | TRBJ2-5 | many | TRBV11-2 | TGTGCCAGCAGCTCTCGGGCCTCCCGAGGGGAGACCCAGTACTTC | CASSSRASRGETQYF
NA | TRBJ2-7 | few | TRBV2 | TGTGCCAGCAGTTCAGGGGTAGCCTACGAGCAGTACTTC | CASSSGVAYEQYF
NA | TRBJ2-1 | NA | TRBV18 | TGTGCCAGCTCACCACCAGACTGGACCTACAATGAGCAGTTCTTC | CASSPPDWTYNEQFF
NA | TRBJ2-5 | few | TRBV5-1 | TGCGCCAGCAGCTCCGGCAGGGACCAAGAGACCCAGTACTTC | CASSSGRDQETQYF
NA | TRBJ1-5 | few | TRBV12-3/TRBV12-4 | TGTGCCAGCAGTTTAGGTGTCGGTCAGCCCCAGCATTTT | CASSLGVGQPQHF
NA | TRBJ1-2 | many | TRBV15 | TGTGCCACCAGTAGATTCCAGGGTGGTTTGGGCTACACCTTC | CATSRFQGGLGYTF
NA | TRBJ1-5 | many | TRBV21-1 | TGTGCCAGCAGCAAAGCTAGACAGGTCGATCAGCCCCAGCATTTT | CASSKARQVDQPQHF
TRBD1 | TRBJ1-1 | NA | TRBV11-2 | TGTGCCAGCAGCTTGGGACAGGGGTGGGTCACTGAAGCTTTCTTT | CASSLGQGWVTEAFF
TRBD1 | TRBJ1-5 | NA | TRBV7-8 | TGTGCCAGCAGCACAGGGGGCATTAGCAATCAGCCCCAGCATTTT | CASSTGGISNQPQHF
NA | TRBJ2-5 | few | TRBV20-1 | TGCAGTGCGCAACGGGGGGCCCAAGAGACCCAGTACTTC | CSAQRGAQETQYF
NA | TRBJ2-3 | NA | TRBV7-9 | TGTGCCAGCAGCTATACCGGCGGAGCCCTCACAGATACGCAGTATTTT | CASSYTGGALTDTQYF
NA | TRBJ2-1 | NA | TRBV29-1 | TGCAGCGTTGACGATCCAGGGCCCCATGAGCAGTTCTTC | CSVDDPGPHEQFF
NA | TRBJ2-1 | few | TRBV15 | TGTGCCACCAGCAGAGACGACAGTACCTACAATGAGCAGTTCTTC | CATSRDDSTYNEQFF
NA | TRBJ2-1 | NA | TRBV9 | TGTGCCAGCAGCGTAGTGAAGGGGCCGCAGTTCTTC | CASSVVKGPQFF
TRBD2 | TRBJ2-3 | few | TRBV7-3 | TGTGCCAGCAGAAGTCTAGCGGGGGGGCCGACAGATACGCAGTATTTT | CASRSLAGGPTDTQYF
TRBD2 | TRBJ2-3 | NA | TRBV5-5 | TGTGCCAGCAGCCATCAATTGGCGGGGGGCTCGGGAGATACGCAGTATTTT | CASSHQLAGGSGDTQYF
NA | TRBJ1-6 | NA | TRBV5-1 | TGCGCCAGCGGCAGCGGGGCGGGTAATTCACCCCTCCACTTT | CASGSGAGNSPLHF
NA | TRBJ2-3 | many | TRBV20-1 | TGCAGTGCTAGTCTCTCGGCGGAGGGCGGGGCCGCTGATACGCAGTATTTT | CSASLSAEGGAADTQYF
NA | TRBJ1-1 | many | TRBV20-1 | TGCAGGCCGTTTAAAGGGGAGGGTGAAGCTTTCTTT | CRPFKGEGEAFF
TRBD1 | TRBJ1-5 | NA | TRBV7-2 | TGTGCCAGCAGCTTAGGGACAGGGGGCGGTCAGCCCCAGCATTTT | CASSLGTGGGQPQHF
NA | TRBJ1-2 | many | TRBV29-1 | TGCAGCGTCGTACAGGGAAACTATGGCTACACCTTC | CSVVQGNYGYTF
TRBD2 | TRBJ2-5 | NA | TRBV20-1 | TGCAGTGCTCTGACTAGCGGGCCAGGCCAAGAGACCCAGTACTTC | CSALTSGPGQETQYF
NA | TRBJ2-2 | NA | TRBV20-1 | TGCAGTGCTAGAGACCTGCGGGGGAACACCGGGGAGCTGTTTTTT | CSARDLRGNTGELFF
NA | TRBJ2-7 | many | TRBV18 | TGTGCCAGCTCAGAAAACAGGGATGGGGCCTACGAGCAGTACTTC | CASSENRDGAYEQYF
NA | TRBJ2-5 | many | TRBV20-1 | TGCAGTGCTAGTCGACCCGGCAGAGGGGAGACCCAGTACTTC | CSASRPGRGETQYF
NA | TRBJ2-7 | NA | TRBV6-1 | TGTGCCAGTAGTCGGGTCTACGAGCAGTACTTC | CASSRVYEQYF
TRBD1 | TRBJ1-4 | few | TRBV5-1 | TGCGCCAGCAGGCATGACAGGGAGGGCGAAAAACTGTTTTTT | CASRHDREGEKLFF
NA | TRBJ2-1 | few | TRBV18 | TGTGCCAGCTCAGCCCCCGTGGACATCTATGAGCAGTTCTTC | CASSAPVDIYEQFF
NA | TRBJ2-2 | NA | TRBV12-3/TRBV12-4 | TGTGCCAGCAGCCCAGGCAGGGTCGCGAACACCGGGGAGCTGTTTTTT | CASSPGRVANTGELFF
TRBD1 | TRBJ2-3 | many | TRBV20-1 | TGCAGTGCAATCCGGGACAGGGGCACAGATACGCAGTATTTT | CSAIRDRGTDTQYF
NA | TRBJ2-3 | NA | TRBV24-1 | TGTGCCACCAGTGATTTGCCGTCAGGGGCCCGCACAGATACGCAGTATTTT | CATSDLPSGARTDTQYF
TRBD2 | TRBJ2-7 | many | TRBV12-3/TRBV12-4 | TGTGCCAGCAGCGGACTAGCGGGGAACTACGAGCAGTACTTC | CASSGLAGNYEQYF
NA | TRBJ2-3 | NA | TRBV20-1 | TGCAGTGCTAGACAGGAGGGCCCAGATACGCAGTATTTT | CSARQEGPDTQYF
NA | TRBJ2-7 | NA | TRBV20-1 | TGCAGTGCTAGCGGACGGGACACCTCCTACGAGCAGTACTTC | CSASGRDTSYEQYF
TRBD1 | TRBJ1-4 | NA | TRBV9 | TGTGCCAGCAGCGTAGAAGGGACAGTCGGTGAAAAACTGTTTTTT | CASSVEGTVGEKLFF
NA | TRBJ2-7 | NA | TRBV28 | TGTGCCAGCAGTTTGTCAGCCGAGCAGTACTTC | CASSLSAEQYF
TRBD2 | TRBJ2-4 | few | TRBV4-1 | TGCGCCAGCAGCCAAATAGCGGGGGGGCGTGACATTCAGTACTTC | CASSQIAGGRDIQYF
TRBD2 | TRBJ2-1 | NA | TRBV5-4 | TGTGCCAGCAGCAGCGGGGGGGCAGAGAATGAGCAGTTCTTC | CASSSGGAENEQFF
NA | TRBJ1-4 | NA | TRBV28 | TGTGCCAGCAGTCCCACTCGGGTGGCAGCTAATGAAAAACTGTTTTTT | CASSPTRVAANEKLFF
TRBD2 | TRBJ2-6 | few | TRBV10-3 | TGTGCCACCTCGGGAGGGAGCTCTGGGGCCAACGTCCTGACTTTC | CATSGGSSGANVLTF
NA | TRBJ2-1 | many | TRBV29-1 | TGCAGCGTTGGTAGGCAGAGCGGTGAGCAGTTCTTC | CSVGRQSGEQFF
NA | TRBJ2-5 | few | TRBV20-1 | TGCAGTGCTAGTGTGGGGGGCGCAGAGACCCAGTACTTC | CSASVGGAETQYF
NA | TRBJ2-5 | few | TRBV6-5 | TGTGCCAGCAGTTACTCCTCAGGGATGGAGACCCAGTACTTC | CASSYSSGMETQYF
TRBD1 | TRBJ1-1 | NA | TRBV5-1 | TGCGCCAGCAGCCAGGGACAGGCAAACACTGAAGCTTTCTTT | CASSQGQANTEAFF